This TCR beta chain was sequenced for a study of liver allograft versus peripheral blood T cells. The wider study: Transplanted livers and recipients' peripheral blood had their T cell receptor repertoires compared.

MiXCR, applied by TCRdb to the reads, yields one record per CDR3 protein. The sample lists approximately 9,000 distinct CDR3 sequences; 14% to 15% were seen once. CDR3 length: 14 amino acids. V gave up 3 bases and J gave up 1 base, with 9 bases separating them. The germline V gene encodes CDR1 LGHDT and CDR2 YNNKEL (reference sequence). This clonotype was seen only a few times. This TCR was recovered from a human patient who had a liver transplant. Part of the T cells may come from the graft donor. The rearrangement links TRBV3-1 to TRBJ1-1; D gene unclear. CDR3 bases: TGTGCCAGCAGCCATCCCGAAAGGAACACTGAAGCTTTCTTT. Its protein product is CASSHPERNTEAFF.